This note documents a single T cell receptor beta chain sequence. Its cognate antigen is unknown. These data belong to a study of identical twins. Study-level findings and limits: A cross-sectional statistical analysis, not follow-up of the same donors, supported the conclusions. For out-of-frame beta sequences, excess twin sharing was weaker.

The V end lost 0 bases, the J end lost 8 bases, and 16 bases lay between the germline ends. From germline, CDR1 is KGHSH and CDR2 LQKENI. The CDR3 is made up of 15 amino acids. TCRdb ran MiXCR on the 5' RACE reads and lists one entry per CDR3 protein. The sample holds about 260,000 distinct CDR3 sequences, 5.5% to 7% seen once. This sample also belongs to another study, concerning yellow fever vaccine responses in identical twins.

The sample was memory (CD45RO+) T cells sorted from blood. The rearrangement joins TRBV18 to TRBJ1-2; D gene unclear. The receptor was derived from a woman between 18 and 29 years old in good health. In DNA, the CDR3 is TGTGCCAGCTCACCACCCGGGAGCGGCAATCGGGGCTACACCTTC. This codes for CASSPPGSGNRGYTF.